A single sample is the source of the 16 T cell receptor beta chains below, sequenced in a study of blood T cell repertoires in COVID-19. Some clones are missing from TCRdb's copy, which holds only in-frame ones; the method was immunoSEQ multiplex PCR. The sample holds 160,000 or so clones; 65% to 85% are singletons and the top ten take around 13%. Sequenced sample: peripheral blood. The source of these receptors is a woman aged 80 or over with acute or convalescent COVID-19.

The chain is built from TRBV4-1 and TRBJ1-1; D remains ambiguous. The V end lost 1 base, the J end lost 6 bases, and 15 bases lay between the germline ends. CDR1 and CDR2 (germline): MGHRA, YSYEKL. The CDR3 totals 15 residues. CDR3 nucleotides: TGCGCCAGCAGCCAAGCCCCGGGGAGGGAGCCTGAAGCTTTCTTT. This sequence encodes CASSQAPGREPEAFF.

The rearrangement links TRBV6-5 to TRBJ2-7; TRBD2 agrees at 11 bases. V lost 8 bases to trimming and J lost 0 bases; unmatched junction nucleotides: 3. The CDR3 is 14 amino acids. Germline V gene lookup returns CDR1 MNHEY and CDR2 SVGAGI. In DNA, the CDR3 is TGTGCCAGCGGGACTAGCGGACTCTCCTACGAGCAGTACTTC. It translates to CASGTSGLSYEQYF.

The CDR3 loop reads CASSRTGVNTEAFF. The CDR3 DNA reads as TGTGCCAGCTCAAGGACAGGGGTGAACACTGAAGCTTTCTTT. The V call is TRBV18, the J call TRBJ1-1; TRBD1 matches 9 bases. J was trimmed by 0 bases and V by 5 bases; bases with no gene match: 1. There are 14 residues in the CDR3. Germline assignment: CDR1 KGHSH and CDR2 LQKENI.

This rearrangement joins TRBV10-1 to TRBJ2-1, with 10 bases lining up with TRBD2. V was clipped by 3 bases and J by 1 base; unmatched bases: 6. The CDR3 has 17 residues. Germline V CDR1 and CDR2: WNHNN, SYGVQD (reference sequence). The CDR3 DNA is TGCGCCAGCAGTGACCTAAGGACTAGCGGTTCCTACAATGAGCAGTTCTTC. This translates into CASSDLRTSGSYNEQFF.

The rearrangement joins TRBV14 to TRBJ2-3, with TRBD2 identical over 15 bases. Losses at the gene ends were 6 bases for V and 4 bases for J; bases not matched to a gene: 2. This CDR3 contains 15 residues. Germline CDR1 is SGHDN and CDR2 is FVKESK. The CDR3 region has the DNA TGTGCCAGCAGTGGACTAGCGGGAGGGCCAGATACGCAGTATTTT. It specifies CASSGLAGGPDTQYF.

The V and J genes are TRBV2 and TRBJ1-5; D gene unclear. This CDR3 has 14 residues. The germline V and J ends were trimmed by 0 bases and 5 bases, with 8 bases remaining between them. Germline V gene data show CDR1 as SNHLY and CDR2 as FYNNEI. The CDR3 nucleotides read TGTGCCAGCAGTGAAGCAACGGAGCATCAGCCCCAGCATTTT. This encodes CASSEATEHQPQHF.

The V gene is TRBV29-1, the J gene TRBJ2-1; 13 nucleotides match TRBD2. Germline CDR1 SQVTM, CDR2 ANQGSEA. V trimming: 5 bases; J trimming: 5 bases; junction bases outside the gene matches: 18. The CDR3 totals 19 residues. CDR3 nucleotide sequence: TGCAGCGTTAGGGAGAGGTTATGGACTAGCGGGAGTAGGAACAATGAGCAGTTCTTC. Translating it yields CSVRERLWTSGSRNNEQFF.

The chain uses TRBV27 and TRBJ1-3; 9 bases align to TRBD1. The J segment lost 1 base and the V segment lost 10 bases, leaving 5 bases of the junction unmatched. Germline loops: CDR1 MNHEY, CDR2 SMNVEV (reference sequence). The CDR3 covers 14 residues. CDR3 DNA sequence: TGTGCCAACTCCGGACAGGGGTCTGGAAACACCATATATTTT. This gives the protein CANSGQGSGNTIYF.

This clone has just a few counts. The chain links TRBV5-1 to TRBJ1-5, with 7 positions matching TRBD1. The V gene end was trimmed by 2 bases and the J gene end by 4 bases; junction bases not matched to a gene: 6. The CDR3 runs to 15 residues. Per the germline V gene, CDR1 is SGHRS and CDR2 is YFSETQ. CDR3 sequence reads: CASSFAGGRNQPQHF. For the CDR3, the DNA is TGCGCCAGCAGCTTTGCAGGGGGAAGAAATCAGCCCCAGCATTTT.

This clone was counted once. This rearrangement joins TRBV3-1 (or the pseudogene TRBV3-2) to TRBJ1-2, with 7 positions matching TRBD1. The CDR3 consists of 15 residues. V lost 5 bases to trimming and J lost 2 bases; unmatched junction nucleotides: 8. Looked up from germline, CDR1 is LGHDT and CDR2 is YNNKEL (reference sequence). DNA of the CDR3: TGTGCCAGCAGCGACCCCGGGACAGCCAACTATGGCTACACCTTC. Protein: CASSDPGTANYGYTF.

V gene TRBV28 combines with J gene TRBJ1-1, with D perhaps matching TRBD1 (5 bases). V was shortened by 3 bases and J by 12 bases, with 14 bases between the two germline ends. This CDR3 has 12 residues. Germline CDR1 and CDR2: MDHEN and SYDVKM. This chain's CDR3 is CASSLGQGGSFF. CDR3 bases: TGTGCCAGCAGTTTGGGGCAGGGCGGTTCTTTCTTT.

This chain joins TRBV3-1 (or the pseudogene TRBV3-2) and TRBJ2-3; no reliable D call. The CDR3 is 14 residues long. Germline CDR1 LGHDT, CDR2 YNNKEL (reference sequence). Trimming took 4 bases from V and 0 from J, leaving 8 bases between them. CDR3 amino acids: CASSPTSSTDTQYF. CDR3 DNA sequence: TGTGCCAGCAGCCCTACCTCTAGCACAGATACGCAGTATTTT.

CDR3 DNA: TGTGCCAGCTCACCGCTGACTAGCGGGAGAGAGACCCAGTACTTC. Protein sequence: CASSPLTSGRETQYF. The V gene is TRBV18, the J gene TRBJ2-5; 12 bases map to TRBD2. V was clipped by 3 bases and J by 4 bases; unmatched bases: 3. The germline gives CDR1 KGHSH, CDR2 LQKENI. The CDR3 sequence is 15 residues long.

V and J are TRBV27 and TRBJ1-5; the match to TRBD1 covers 8 bases. This CDR3 comprises 15 residues. Losses at the gene ends were 7 bases for V and 5 bases for J; bases not matched to a gene: 10. Looked up from germline, CDR1 is MNHEY and CDR2 is SMNVEV (reference sequence). CDR3 loop: CASTSGGDPHQPQHF. Here the CDR3 DNA reads TGTGCCAGCACCTCAGGGGGCGATCCCCATCAGCCCCAGCATTTT.

This clone was counted a few times. The chain recombines TRBV19 with TRBJ1-4, with D possibly matching TRBD1 (5 bases). Looked up from germline, CDR1 is LNHDA and CDR2 is SQIVND (reference sequence). V lost 11 bases and J 7 bases, leaving 20 bases between the germline ends. The CDR3 runs to 14 residues. CDR3 sequence (DNA): TGTGCCTCCCACGCGGGGCGGCGGGGTGAAAAACTGTTTTTT. This translates into CASHAGRRGEKLFF.

The V and J genes are TRBV27 and TRBJ1-5; no firm D call. V gave up 2 bases and J gave up 1 base, with 9 bases separating them. Germline assignment: CDR1 MNHEY and CDR2 SMNVEV (reference sequence). CDR3 length: 15 amino acids. The CDR3 nucleotides read TGTGCCAGCAGTTTAACTGCGGGCAGCAATCAGCCCCAGCATTTT. It codes for CASSLTAGSNQPQHF.